These 10 T cell receptor beta chains share one sample of origin, sequenced in a study of OX40 agonist ivuxolimab in advanced cancers. The protocol was immunoSEQ multiplex PCR, while the TCRdb copy is restricted to in-frame clones and leaves out a portion. Among 90,000 to 95,000 clones, 80% to 85% were seen once, and the ten largest hold 1.1%. The material was CD4+ or CD8+ T cells sorted from blood, obtained in a trial of the OX40 agonist ivuxolimab. These receptors were collected from an adult with an advanced solid tumor such as melanoma, head and neck, liver or kidney cancer.

The chain carries TRBV7-2 and TRBJ1-2; D possibly corresponds to TRBD1 (5 bases). Germline V CDR1 and CDR2: SGHTA, FQGNSA. V was clipped by 1 base and J by 5 bases, with 17 bases between them. The CDR3 contains 16 residues. CDR3 bases: TGTGCCAGCAGCTTAGATGTCGTCAGGGCAACATATGGCTACACCTTC. Encoded protein: CASSLDVVRATYGYTF. The whole variable domain, remainder taken from reference TRBV7-2 and TRBJ1-2, is GAGVSQSPSNKVTEKGKDVELRCDPISGHTALYWYRQSLGQGLEFLIYFQGNSAPDKSGLPSDRFSAERTGGSVSTLTIQRTQQEDSAVYLCASSLDVVRATYGYTFGSGTRLTVV.

The rearrangement joins TRBV9 to TRBJ2-3; the match to TRBD2 covers 8 bases. Germline V CDR1 and CDR2: SGDLS, YYNGEE. This CDR3 region has 14 residues. The ends lost 0 bases at V and 4 bases at J; junction bases unmatched: 1. DNA for the CDR3: TGTGCCAGCAGCGTAGGACTAGCGTCAGATACGCAGTATTTT. Amino acids: CASSVGLASDTQYF.

This chain uses TRBV4-3 with TRBJ2-3; the D is unclear. Looked up from germline, CDR1 is LGHNA and CDR2 is YSLEER. Trimming stripped 0 bases from V and 9 bases from J, with 10 bases between. CDR3 length: 13 amino acids. DNA of the CDR3: TGCGCCAGCAGCCAAGATCTAAGTCGGACGCAGTATTTT. As protein: CASSQDLSRTQYF.

This clone was seen a few times. V and J are TRBV5-5 and TRBJ2-7; the D is unclear. Germline values: CDR1 SGHKS, CDR2 YYEKEE (reference sequence). V lost 1 base and J lost 0, with 11 bases in between. CDR3 length equals 15 residues. CDR3 DNA: TGTGCCAGCAGCTTGCGCCAGGCCGGCTCCTACGAGCAGTACGTC. Translated: CASSLRQAGSYEQYV.

J is TRBJ1-1 and V is TRBV29-1; a weak D match, TRBD1 (5 bases). Germline-derived CDR1 and CDR2 are SQVTM and ANQGSEA. V gave up 7 bases and J gave up 4 bases, with 10 bases separating them. This CDR3 has 11 residues. CDR3 in amino acids: CSAMGGTEAFF. The CDR3 DNA reads TGCAGCGCCATGGGGGGCACTGAAGCTTTCTTT.

The rearrangement uses TRBV19 and TRBJ1-3, with 8 bases fitting TRBD1. J was trimmed by 4 bases and V by 10 bases; bases with no gene match: 6. The CDR3 runs to 13 residues. Germline CDR1 and CDR2: LNHDA and SQIVND (reference sequence). The CDR3 here is CATGQGSGNTIYF. In DNA form, the CDR3 reads TGTGCCACCGGACAGGGTTCAGGAAACACCATATATTTT.

The V call is TRBV28, the J call TRBJ1-5; D is possibly TRBD1 (6 bases). This CDR3 contains 14 residues. In germline, CDR1 is MDHEN, CDR2 SYDVKM. Between the trimmed V and J ends, which lost 8 bases and 2 bases, there was a span of 13 bases. The CDR3 loop is CASGRPGGNQPQHF. In DNA form, the CDR3 reads TGTGCCAGCGGAAGACCAGGGGGCAATCAGCCCCAGCATTTT. The variable domain in full, with the rest retrieved from reference TRBV28 and TRBJ1-5, is DVKVTQSSRYLVKRTGEKVFLECVQDMDHENMFWYRQDPGLGLRLIYFSYDVKMKEKGDIPEGYSVSREKKERFSLILESASTNQTSMYLCASGRPGGNQPQHFGDGTRLSIL.

This clone was counted only a few times. V is TRBV5-4 and J is TRBJ2-3; TRBD2 matches 8 bases. Germline V gene data show CDR1 as SGHNT and CDR2 as YYREEE (reference sequence). V shed 6 bases and J 0 bases; nucleotides not matched to a gene: 6. There are 15 residues in the CDR3. DNA of the CDR3: TGTGCCAGCACCTCGGGGGGGGCTAGCACAGATACGCAGTATTTT. As protein: CASTSGGASTDTQYF. Complete variable domain (other parts from reference TRBV5-4 and TRBJ2-3): ETGVTQSPTHLIKTRGQQVTLRCSSQSGHNTVSWYQQALGQGPQFIFQYYREEENGRGNFPPRFSGLQFPNYSSELNVNALELDDSALYLCASTSGGASTDTQYFGPGTRLTVL.

The rearrangement uses TRBV30 and TRBJ2-6; D is unclear. Germline V CDR1 and CDR2: GTSNPN, SVGIG (reference sequence). Trimming cost V 0 bases and J 4 bases, with 4 bases left between them. This CDR3 comprises 13 residues. The CDR3 here is CAWSVRGANVLTF. The CDR3 region has the DNA TGTGCCTGGAGTGTACGAGGGGCCAACGTCCTGACTTTC.

The rearrangement links TRBV6-1 to TRBJ2-3; tentatively, D is TRBD2 (6 bases). The CDR3 consists of 18 residues. Germline loops: CDR1 MNHNS, CDR2 SASEGT. V lost 4 bases, J lost 4 bases, and 24 bases lay in between. CDR3 in DNA: TGTGCCAGCAGTGGATCATCCGGCCAGCGGGTATCCCCAGATACGCAGTATTTT. Protein product: CASSGSSGQRVSPDTQYF.